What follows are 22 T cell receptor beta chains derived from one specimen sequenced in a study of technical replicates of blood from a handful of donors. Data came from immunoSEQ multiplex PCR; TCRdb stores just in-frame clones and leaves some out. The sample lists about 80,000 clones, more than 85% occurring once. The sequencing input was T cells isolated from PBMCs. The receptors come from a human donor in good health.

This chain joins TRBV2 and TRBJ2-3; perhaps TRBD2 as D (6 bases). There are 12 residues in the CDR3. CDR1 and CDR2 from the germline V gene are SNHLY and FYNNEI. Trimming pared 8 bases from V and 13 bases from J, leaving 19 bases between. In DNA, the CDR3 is TGTGCCAGCGTACCGGGACTCCTTCGTGAGTATTTT. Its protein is CASVPGLLREYF.

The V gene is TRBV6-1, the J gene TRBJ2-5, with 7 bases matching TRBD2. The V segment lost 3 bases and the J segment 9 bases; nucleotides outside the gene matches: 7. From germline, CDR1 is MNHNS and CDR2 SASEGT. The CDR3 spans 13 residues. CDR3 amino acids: CASSEGLLNAQYF. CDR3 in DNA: TGTGCCAGCAGTGAGGGACTACTAAACGCCCAGTACTTC.

The CDR3 protein is CASSPDRMKTQYF. The CDR3 DNA sequence: TGTGCCAGCAGTCCCGACAGGATGAAGACCCAGTACTTC. J is TRBJ2-5 and V is TRBV6-1, with D possibly TRBD1 on 6 matching bases. Trimming removed 5 bases from V and 6 bases from J, with 13 bases in between. Germline CDR1 reads MNHNS; CDR2 reads SASEGT. This CDR3 has 13 amino acids.

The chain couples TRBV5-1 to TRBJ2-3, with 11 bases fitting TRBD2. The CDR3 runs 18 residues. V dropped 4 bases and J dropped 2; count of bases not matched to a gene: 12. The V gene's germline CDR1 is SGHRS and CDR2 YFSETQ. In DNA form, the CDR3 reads TGCGCCAGCAGCCTGAGTACTAGCGGGAGCTATGTCACAGATACGCAGTATTTT. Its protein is CASSLSTSGSYVTDTQYF.

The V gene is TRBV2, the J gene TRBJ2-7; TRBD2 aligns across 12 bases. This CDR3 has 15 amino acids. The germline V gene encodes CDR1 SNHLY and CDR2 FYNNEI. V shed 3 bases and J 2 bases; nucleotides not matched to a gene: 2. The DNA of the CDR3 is TGTGCCAGCAGTGACAGGACTAGCGGGGCCTACGAGCAGTACTTC. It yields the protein CASSDRTSGAYEQYF.

DNA for the CDR3: TGTGCCAGCAGCTCCCTACTATCGGGTGAGCAGTTCTTC. It encodes CASSSLLSGEQFF. This sequence joins TRBV11-3 and TRBJ2-1; no clear D. The CDR3 consists of 13 residues. The germline V gene has CDR1 SGHNT and CDR2 YENEEA. V lost 4 bases, J lost 9 bases, and 13 bases lay in between.

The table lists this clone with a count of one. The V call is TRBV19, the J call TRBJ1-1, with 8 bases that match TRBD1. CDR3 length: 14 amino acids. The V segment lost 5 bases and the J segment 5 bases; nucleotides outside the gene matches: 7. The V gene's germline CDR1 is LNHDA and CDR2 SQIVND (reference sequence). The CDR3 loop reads CASSYRTGRTEAFF. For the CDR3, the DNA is TGTGCCAGTAGTTACAGGACAGGGCGGACTGAAGCTTTCTTT.

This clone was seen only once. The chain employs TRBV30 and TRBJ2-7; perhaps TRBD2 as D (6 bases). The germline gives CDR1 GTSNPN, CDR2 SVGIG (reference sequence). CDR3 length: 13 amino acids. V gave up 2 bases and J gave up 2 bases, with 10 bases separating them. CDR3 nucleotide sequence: TGTGCCTGGAGTTTGCGGGGAGCCTACGAGCAGTACTTC. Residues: CAWSLRGAYEQYF.

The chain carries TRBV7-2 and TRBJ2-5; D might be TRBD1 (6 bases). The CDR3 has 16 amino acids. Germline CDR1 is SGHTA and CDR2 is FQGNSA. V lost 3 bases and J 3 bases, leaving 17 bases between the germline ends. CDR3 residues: CASSFSIGPGEETQYF. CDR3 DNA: TGTGCCAGCAGCTTCTCTATCGGACCAGGGGAAGAGACCCAGTACTTC.

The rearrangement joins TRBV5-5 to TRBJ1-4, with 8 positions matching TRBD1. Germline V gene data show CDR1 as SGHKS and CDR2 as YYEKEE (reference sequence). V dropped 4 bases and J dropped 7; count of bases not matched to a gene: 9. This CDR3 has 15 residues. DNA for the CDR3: TGTGCCAGCAGCGCCCCCGGGACAGGTATTGAAAAACTGTTTTTT. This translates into CASSAPGTGIEKLFF.

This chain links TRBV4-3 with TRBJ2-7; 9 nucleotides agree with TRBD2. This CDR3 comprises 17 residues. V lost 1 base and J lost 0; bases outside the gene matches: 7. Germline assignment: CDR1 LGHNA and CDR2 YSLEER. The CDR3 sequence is CASSQAAGGARSYEQYF. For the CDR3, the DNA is TGCGCCAGCAGCCAAGCGGCGGGGGGGGCCCGCTCCTACGAGCAGTACTTC.

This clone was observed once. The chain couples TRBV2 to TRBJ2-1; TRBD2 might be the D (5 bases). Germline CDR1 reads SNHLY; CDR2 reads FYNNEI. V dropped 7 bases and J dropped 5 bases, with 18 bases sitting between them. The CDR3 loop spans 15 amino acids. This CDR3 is CASKLEAVKDNEQFF. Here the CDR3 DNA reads TGTGCCAGCAAACTTGAAGCGGTTAAGGACAATGAGCAGTTCTTC. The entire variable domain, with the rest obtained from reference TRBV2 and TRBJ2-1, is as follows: EPEVTQTPSHQVTQMGQEVILRCVPISNHLYFYWYRQILGQKVEFLVSFYNNEISEKSEIFDDQFSVERPDGSNFTLKIRSTKLEDSAMYFCASKLEAVKDNEQFFGPGTRLTVL.

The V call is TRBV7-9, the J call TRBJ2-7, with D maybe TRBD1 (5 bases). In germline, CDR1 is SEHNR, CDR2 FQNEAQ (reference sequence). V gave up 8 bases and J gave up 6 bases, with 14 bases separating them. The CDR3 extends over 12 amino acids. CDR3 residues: CASSGKVGEQYF. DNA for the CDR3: TGTGCCAGCTCAGGGAAAGTTGGCGAGCAGTACTTC.

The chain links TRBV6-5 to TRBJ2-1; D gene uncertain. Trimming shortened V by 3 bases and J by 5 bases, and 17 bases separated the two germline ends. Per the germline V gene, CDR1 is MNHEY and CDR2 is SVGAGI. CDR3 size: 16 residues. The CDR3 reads CASSYMASGNHNEQFF. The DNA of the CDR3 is TGTGCCAGCAGTTATATGGCTAGTGGTAACCACAATGAGCAGTTCTTC.

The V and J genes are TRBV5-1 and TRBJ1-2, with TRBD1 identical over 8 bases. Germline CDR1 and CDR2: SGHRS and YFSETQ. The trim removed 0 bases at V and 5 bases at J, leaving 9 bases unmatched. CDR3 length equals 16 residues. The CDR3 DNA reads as TGCGCCAGCAGCTTGGATTTGGACAGGGTTCGATATGGCTACACCTTC. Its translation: CASSLDLDRVRYGYTF.

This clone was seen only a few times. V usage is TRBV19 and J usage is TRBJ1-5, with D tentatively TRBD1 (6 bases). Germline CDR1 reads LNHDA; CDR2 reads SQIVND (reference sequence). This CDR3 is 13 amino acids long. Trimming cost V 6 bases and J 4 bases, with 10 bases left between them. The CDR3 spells CASSSQGNQPQHF. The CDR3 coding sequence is TGTGCCAGTAGCTCGCAGGGGAATCAGCCCCAGCATTTT. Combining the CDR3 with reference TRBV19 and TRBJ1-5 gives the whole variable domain DGGITQSPKYLFRKEGQNVTLSCEQNLNHDAMYWYRQDPGQGLRLIYYSQIVNDFQKGDIAEGYSVSREKKESFPLTVTSAQKNPTAFYLCASSSQGNQPQHFGDGTRLSIL.

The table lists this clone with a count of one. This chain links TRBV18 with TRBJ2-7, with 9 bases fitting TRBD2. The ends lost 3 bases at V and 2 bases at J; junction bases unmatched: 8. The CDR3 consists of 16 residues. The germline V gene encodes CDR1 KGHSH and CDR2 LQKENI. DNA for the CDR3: TGTGCCAGCTCACCCAGCCCGGGACTAGCTCCCTACGAGCAGTACTTC. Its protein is CASSPSPGLAPYEQYF.

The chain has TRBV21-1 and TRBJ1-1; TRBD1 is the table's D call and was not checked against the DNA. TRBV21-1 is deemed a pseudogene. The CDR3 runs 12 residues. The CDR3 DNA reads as TGTGCCAGCAGCTTCAGGGAAACTGAAGCTTTCTTT. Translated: CASSFRETEAFF.

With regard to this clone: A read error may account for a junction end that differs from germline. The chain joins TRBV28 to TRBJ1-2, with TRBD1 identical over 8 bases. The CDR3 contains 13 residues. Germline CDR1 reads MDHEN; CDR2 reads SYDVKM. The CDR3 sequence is CASLETGTGGGYF. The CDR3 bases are TGTGCCAGTCTTGAGACAGGGACAGGCGGGGGCTACTTC.

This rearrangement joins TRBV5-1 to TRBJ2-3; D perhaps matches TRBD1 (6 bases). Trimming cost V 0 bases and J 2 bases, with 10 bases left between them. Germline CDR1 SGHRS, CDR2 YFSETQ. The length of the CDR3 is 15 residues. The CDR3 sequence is CASSLADRTTDTQYF. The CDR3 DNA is TGCGCCAGCAGCTTGGCAGACAGGACCACAGATACGCAGTATTTT.

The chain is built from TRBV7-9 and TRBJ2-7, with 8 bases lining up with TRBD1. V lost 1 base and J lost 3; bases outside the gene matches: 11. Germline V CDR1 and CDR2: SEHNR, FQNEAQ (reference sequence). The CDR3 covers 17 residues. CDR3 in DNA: TGTGCCAGCAGCTTAGGAATCGTACAGGGGGAAATCTACGAGCAGTACTTC. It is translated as CASSLGIVQGEIYEQYF. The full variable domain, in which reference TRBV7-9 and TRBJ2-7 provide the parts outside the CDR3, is DTGVSQNPRHKITKRGQNVTFRCDPISEHNRLYWYRQTLGQGPEFLTYFQNEAQLEKSRLLSDRFSAERPKGSFSTLEIQRTEQGDSAMYLCASSLGIVQGEIYEQYFGPGTRLTVT.

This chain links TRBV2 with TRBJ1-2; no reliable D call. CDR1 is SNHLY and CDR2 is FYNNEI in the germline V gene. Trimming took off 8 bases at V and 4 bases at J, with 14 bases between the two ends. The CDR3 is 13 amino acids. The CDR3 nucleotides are TGTGCCAGCGGGAGTCCGTCTCTCTATGGCTACACCTTC. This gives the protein CASGSPSLYGYTF.